This T cell receptor beta chain came from a study of shared clonotypes between healthy human individuals (dated by TCRdb to about 2020). For the wider study: The cohort included a few men and two women between 18 and 49 years of age. Libraries were prepared and TCR repertoires were sequenced by different laboratories using diverse techniques, in order to increase sequencing depth and limit assay-specific biases. Each donor's leukapheresis produced roughly between roughly 0.85 and 9 billion PBMCs. The study deeply sequenced blood TCR repertoires of about 5 healthy adults to estimate repertoire size and the extent of clonotype sharing between individuals. The full study reports these points: Sampling was limited to blood, and TCR repertoires in tissue likely differ from TCR repertoires in blood. The small number of donors limited the genetic and exposure-history diversity represented. Pairwise subsampling led to the expectation that sequencing depth would affect the degree of clonotype sharing among donors.

Ends trimmed: V by 5 bases, J by 6 bases; bases unmatched to a gene: 7. The CDR1 and CDR2 encoded by the germline V gene are MDHEN and SYDVKM. From cysteine to phenylalanine, the CDR3 is 14 amino acids long. The DNA shown is the 42-base CDR3, in frame from base 1. Using the deep immunoSEQ assay, TCR CDR3 regions were amplified from genomic DNA by multiplex PCR. Extracted genomic DNA from each cell subset was spread evenly across all wells of several immunoSEQ 96-well plates, with each plate serving as a replicate. For unsorted PBMC, approximately 0.3 ug of genomic DNA, equivalent to approximately 30,000 T cell genomes, went into each replicate PCR. Ten immunoSEQ deep assay plates were used to sequence the unsorted PBMC genomic DNA. Purified libraries were measured with a Qubit 3.0 fluorometer, size-checked on a Bioanalyzer 2100, and measured again with the KAPA Library Quantification kit. A separate single-read 150-cycle Illumina NextSeq 550 flow cell was used to sequence each immunoSEQ 96-well plate. The authors' analysis ran thus. Because the immunoSEQ output included only junctional sequences and no quality scores, the filtering could not be the same as the filtering used for full-length reads. To assign V/J genes and CDR3, sequences were annotated using PyIR, a Python wrapper for IgBLAST v1.9, with IMGT germline references. Reads were filtered out if the reads had weak V/J assignments (E-value above 1e-6), no CDR3, stop codons, out-of-frame junctions, or ambiguous translated residues. V3J clonotypes were defined as sequences sharing the same inferred V gene, J gene, and CDR3 amino acid sequence. To compute the percentage overlap between repertoires, the number of shared unique clonotypes was divided by the size of the smaller repertoire. Richness of each repertoire was evaluated using RTK rarefaction, the Chao1 estimator, and Recon v2.1 estimates of unobserved clonotypes. As stored in TCRdb, this immuneACCESS dataset retains in-frame rearrangements with V and J assigned. A fraction of the clones does not appear; measured against another copy, unresolved V genes explain less than half of the discrepancy, and the remainder lacks a known reason. V and J calls and clone size follow that table, whereas D and trimming were derived from the DNA. This sample gives 470,000 or so clones in total; over 75% of them show up just once. The ten largest make up roughly 12% of the sample.

Healthy HIV-negative adults with no recently reported acute infections or vaccinations were included as donors. Every donor was a Caucasian adult living in Nashville, Tennessee, USA. For unsorted samples, roughly 91 million PBMCs were counted, and genomic DNA was extracted using the QIAamp DNA Blood Mini kit. Blood was collected by leukapheresis, and PBMCs were isolated by Ficoll-Histopaque density gradient centrifugation and then cryopreserved in liquid nitrogen vapor phase. To note about this clone: Its antigen has not been determined. Base qualities were left out, and no much larger clone turns up one base away.

The sequenced material came from PBMCs. Rearrangement joined TRBV28 to TRBJ1-5, with TRBD1 matching 7 junction bases. This TCR came from a woman between 35 and 50 years old in good health. Some clones in this sample may be carry-over from other donors' samples. The DNA sequence is TGTGCCAGCAGTACAGGGGTAGGAGTTCAGCCCCAGCATTTT. Its translation is CASSTGVGVQPQHF.